These 15 T cell receptor beta chains share one sample of origin, sequenced in a study of T cell changes during pregnancy in multiple sclerosis (dated 2019 in TCRdb). Library creation used the immunoSEQ multiplex PCR assay. Not all clones reach the TCRdb copy of this immuneACCESS table, which keeps in-frame sequences only. Checked studies attribute under half of the gap to unresolved V genes and leave the rest unexplained. This sample is represented by more than 35,000 clones; 90% of them were singletons. The ten most abundant clones make up around 0.4% of the sample. The sequencing here drew on CD4+ T cells from peripheral blood mononuclear cells, taken in the second trimester of pregnancy. The receptors originated from a female donor with multiple sclerosis, enrolled in a pregnancy study.

V is TRBV4-1 and J is TRBJ2-4, with D possibly being TRBD2 (5 bases). CDR1 and CDR2 from the germline V gene are MGHRA and YSYEKL. Trimming left V 0 bases short and J 7 bases short, with 16 bases between. The CDR3 is 16 residues long. The CDR3 region has the DNA TGCGCCAGCAGCCAAGATATTCTGAGGGTAAAGAACATTCAGTACTTC. It yields the protein CASSQDILRVKNIQYF.

The chain recombines TRBV7-2 with TRBJ2-7; 12 bases agree with TRBD2. From germline, CDR1 is SGHTA and CDR2 FQGNSA. There are 15 residues in the CDR3. With V trimmed by 7 bases and J by 3 bases, 7 bases remained unmatched. The CDR3 sequence is CASNDLAGGNYEQYF. The DNA for the CDR3 is TGTGCCAGCAACGATCTAGCGGGAGGGAACTACGAGCAGTACTTC. Full variable domain (missing parts from reference TRBV7-2 and TRBJ2-7): GAGVSQSPSNKVTEKGKDVELRCDPISGHTALYWYRQSLGQGLEFLIYFQGNSAPDKSGLPSDRFSAERTGGSVSTLTIQRTQQEDSAVYLCASNDLAGGNYEQYFGPGTRLTVT.

V and J are TRBV18 and TRBJ1-1; D possibly corresponds to TRBD1 (6 bases). There are 13 residues in the CDR3. CDR1 KGHSH and CDR2 LQKENI come from the germline V gene. V lost 2 bases, J lost 7 bases, and 11 bases lay in between. This CDR3 reads CASSPDPGVEAFF. CDR3 coding DNA: TGTGCCAGCTCACCAGACCCAGGGGTTGAAGCTTTCTTT. Drawing the rest from reference TRBV18 and TRBJ1-1, the complete variable domain is NAGVMQNPRHLVRRRGQEARLRCSPMKGHSHVYWYRQLPEEGLKFMVYLQKENIIDESGMPKERFSAEFPKEGPSILRIQQVVRGDSAAYFCASSPDPGVEAFFGQGTRLTVV.

The chain has TRBV27 and TRBJ2-3; no reliable D call. The germline CDR1 and CDR2 sequences are MNHEY and SMNVEV (reference sequence). Trimming pared 6 bases from V and 5 bases from J, leaving 12 bases between. This CDR3 comprises 13 residues. CDR3 loop: CASRFTFVDTQYF. The CDR3 nucleotides are TGTGCCAGCAGGTTTACTTTTGTAGATACGCAGTATTTT.

This clone appeared a few times. The chain has TRBV19 and TRBJ1-2; the match to TRBD1 covers 10 bases. V was clipped by 8 bases and J by 5 bases; unmatched bases: 5. CDR1 LNHDA and CDR2 SQIVND come from the germline V gene (reference sequence). The CDR3 is 13 amino acids. The CDR3 protein is CASAGTGVYGYTF. In DNA form, the CDR3 reads TGTGCCAGTGCCGGGACAGGGGTGTATGGCTACACCTTC.

V gene TRBV27 combines with J gene TRBJ2-7; D not certain. The CDR3 runs 13 residues. V lost 7 bases to trimming and J lost 3 bases, with 13 bases between them. Germline loops: CDR1 MNHEY, CDR2 SMNVEV (reference sequence). Here the CDR3 DNA reads TGTGCCAGCACCCCCAGGAACCGCTACGAGCAGTACTTC. This sequence encodes CASTPRNRYEQYF.

This sequence joins TRBV6-5 and TRBJ1-1; the D gene is possibly TRBD1 (6 bases). Germline loops: CDR1 MNHEY, CDR2 SVGAGI. This CDR3 is 13 amino acids long. Trimming removed 6 bases from V and 1 base from J, with 9 bases in between. DNA of the CDR3: TGTGCCAGCAGCCGGACAGAGAACACTGAAGCTTTCTTT. The encoded protein is CASSRTENTEAFF.

The V call is TRBV7-9, the J call TRBJ1-1; D perhaps matches TRBD1 (6 bases). Germline assignment: CDR1 SEHNR and CDR2 FQNEAQ (reference sequence). CDR3 length equals 13 residues. Trimming took 4 bases from V and 2 from J, leaving 8 bases between them. CDR3 in amino acids: CASSSRGNTEAFF. The DNA for the CDR3 is TGTGCCAGCAGCTCCAGGGGTAACACTGAAGCTTTCTTT. The entire variable domain, with the rest obtained from reference TRBV7-9 and TRBJ1-1, is as follows: DTGVSQNPRHKITKRGQNVTFRCDPISEHNRLYWYRQTLGQGPEFLTYFQNEAQLEKSRLLSDRFSAERPKGSFSTLEIQRTEQGDSAMYLCASSSRGNTEAFFGQGTRLTVV.

The chain links TRBV11-1 to TRBJ1-2, with D unclear. Germline loops: CDR1 SGHAT, CDR2 FQDESV (reference sequence). This CDR3 has 13 residues. Trimming removed 7 bases from V and 2 bases from J, with 11 bases in between. As DNA, the CDR3 is TGTGCCAGCACCATTGACGGGAACTATGGCTACACCTTC. Protein: CASTIDGNYGYTF.

The CDR3 DNA follows: TGTGCCTGGAGTGCACAGGGCTCTGGAAACACCATATATTTT. It translates to CAWSAQGSGNTIYF. V usage is TRBV30 and J usage is TRBJ1-3, with D possibly matching TRBD1 (6 bases). Trimming took 1 base from V and 0 from J, leaving 7 bases between them. This CDR3 has 14 residues. Per germline, CDR1 GTSNPN and CDR2 SVGIG (reference sequence).

This rearrangement joins TRBV7-2 to TRBJ1-1; 7 bases align to TRBD1. The J segment lost 4 bases and the V segment lost 5 bases, leaving 7 bases of the junction unmatched. Germline loops: CDR1 SGHTA, CDR2 FQGNSA. CDR3 length: 14 amino acids. Here the CDR3 reads CASSPRGRVTEAFF. CDR3 nucleotides: TGTGCCAGCAGCCCGAGGGGGCGAGTCACTGAAGCTTTCTTT. Full variable domain (remainder filled in from reference TRBV7-2 and TRBJ1-1): GAGVSQSPSNKVTEKGKDVELRCDPISGHTALYWYRQSLGQGLEFLIYFQGNSAPDKSGLPSDRFSAERTGGSVSTLTIQRTQQEDSAVYLCASSPRGRVTEAFFGQGTRLTVV.

In this sample, this clone turned up once. J is TRBJ1-1 and V is TRBV5-1, with D unresolved. V was shortened by 4 bases and J by 1 base, with 8 bases between the two germline ends. The CDR3 has 13 amino acids. Germline CDR1 is SGHRS and CDR2 is YFSETQ. The chain's CDR3 is CASSPGKNTEAFF. The DNA for the CDR3 is TGCGCCAGCAGCCCGGGAAAGAACACTGAAGCTTTCTTT.

The rearrangement links TRBV29-1 to TRBJ1-1; D is uncertain. V lost 4 bases, J lost 6 bases, and 12 bases lay in between. This CDR3 spans 12 amino acids. CDR1 and CDR2 from the germline V gene are SQVTM and ANQGSEA. CDR3 sequence: CSVVVSSPEAFF. The DNA for the CDR3 is TGCAGCGTTGTGGTCTCTAGCCCTGAAGCTTTCTTT.

The J gene is TRBJ2-7, the V gene TRBV4-2; the match to TRBD2 covers 8 bases. V shed 1 base and J 2 bases; nucleotides not matched to a gene: 1. The CDR3 is 14 amino acids. From germline, CDR1 is LGHNA and CDR2 YNFKEQ. CDR3 DNA: TGTGCCAGCAGCCAAGCGGGAGGGACCTACGAGCAGTACTTC. It translates to CASSQAGGTYEQYF.

J is TRBJ2-5 and V is TRBV29-1, with D maybe TRBD1 (7 bases). The germline CDR1 and CDR2 sequences are SQVTM and ANQGSEA. The CDR3 contains 12 residues. The germline V and J ends were trimmed by 7 bases and 4 bases, with 13 bases remaining between them. The CDR3 loop reads CSAGGQLETQYF. CDR3 nucleotides: TGCAGCGCCGGGGGACAGTTAGAGACCCAGTACTTC.